This T cell receptor (beta chain) stems from a study of shared clonotypes between healthy human individuals. Overall study results and limits: Naive CD4 clonotype sharing across several donors was about 5%.

It was across several immunoSEQ plates that each subset's genomic DNA was evenly split. The method was immunoSEQ multiplex PCR; TCRdb's version includes in-frame clones alone and lacks a portion of them. The sample lists over a million clones, approximately 98% occurring once. The split of CD4+ cells yielded CD45RA+ naive and CD45RA-negative memory subsets. A remark on this clone: Antigen specificity is unknown.

The CDR3 is 14 amino acids. The J segment lost 4 bases and the V segment lost 3 bases, leaving 4 bases of the junction unmatched. CDR1 WSHSY and CDR2 SAAADI come from the germline V gene. The sequence was obtained from a man in his thirties or forties in good health. The sample comprised naive CD4+ T cells sorted from blood. Documented subset: CD45RA+ positively selected. The J gene is TRBJ2-5, the V gene TRBV10-2, with 8 positions matching TRBD2. CDR3 sequence (DNA): TGCGCCAGCAGTGATCGGGCGGGAGGAGAGACCCAGTACTTC. Its protein product is CASSDRAGGETQYF.